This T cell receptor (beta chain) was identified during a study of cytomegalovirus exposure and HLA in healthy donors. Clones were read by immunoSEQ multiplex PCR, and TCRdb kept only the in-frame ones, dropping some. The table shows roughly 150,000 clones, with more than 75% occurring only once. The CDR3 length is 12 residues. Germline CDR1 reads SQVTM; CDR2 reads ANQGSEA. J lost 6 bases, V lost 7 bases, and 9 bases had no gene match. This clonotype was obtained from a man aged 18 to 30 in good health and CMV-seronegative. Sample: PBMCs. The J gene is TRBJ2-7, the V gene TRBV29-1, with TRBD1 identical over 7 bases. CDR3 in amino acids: CSAGTETFEQYF. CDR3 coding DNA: TGCAGCGCCGGGACAGAGACATTCGAGCAGTACTTC.